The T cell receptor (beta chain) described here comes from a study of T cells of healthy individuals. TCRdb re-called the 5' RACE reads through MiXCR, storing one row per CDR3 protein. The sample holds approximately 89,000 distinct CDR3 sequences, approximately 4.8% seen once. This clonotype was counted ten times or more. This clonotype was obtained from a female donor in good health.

CDR3 nucleotides: TGTGCCATCAGGGAGGACTTTAACAATGAGCAGTTCTTC. Protein sequence: CAIREDFNNEQFF. The chain combines TRBV10-3 with TRBJ2-1, with TRBD2 as a possible D gene (5 bases). There are 13 residues in the CDR3. V was trimmed by 6 bases and J by 5 bases, leaving 11 bases between them. CDR1 is ENHRY, CDR2 SYGVKD, per germline.